Reported below is one T cell receptor beta chain. TCRdb's copy holds only in-frame clones and misses some; the assay was immunoSEQ multiplex PCR. The table lists 70,000 or so clones, 88% of them singletons. CDR1 and CDR2 from the germline V gene are SGDLS and YYNGEE. Trimming shortened V by 4 bases and J by 10 bases, and 23 bases separated the two germline ends. The CDR3 is made up of 15 amino acids. This sample was taken from a study of OX40 agonist ivuxolimab in advanced cancers. This chain connects TRBV9 to TRBJ1-1; weak D call: TRBD1 (5 bases). The clonotype originates from an adult with an advanced solid tumor such as melanoma, head and neck, liver or kidney cancer. The material was CD4+ or CD8+ T cells sorted from blood, obtained in a trial of the OX40 agonist ivuxolimab. CDR3 nucleotides: TGTGCCAGCAGCCCGAGGGCGATGTCAGGGTGGGGAGCTTTCTTT. Translating it yields CASSPRAMSGWGAFF.